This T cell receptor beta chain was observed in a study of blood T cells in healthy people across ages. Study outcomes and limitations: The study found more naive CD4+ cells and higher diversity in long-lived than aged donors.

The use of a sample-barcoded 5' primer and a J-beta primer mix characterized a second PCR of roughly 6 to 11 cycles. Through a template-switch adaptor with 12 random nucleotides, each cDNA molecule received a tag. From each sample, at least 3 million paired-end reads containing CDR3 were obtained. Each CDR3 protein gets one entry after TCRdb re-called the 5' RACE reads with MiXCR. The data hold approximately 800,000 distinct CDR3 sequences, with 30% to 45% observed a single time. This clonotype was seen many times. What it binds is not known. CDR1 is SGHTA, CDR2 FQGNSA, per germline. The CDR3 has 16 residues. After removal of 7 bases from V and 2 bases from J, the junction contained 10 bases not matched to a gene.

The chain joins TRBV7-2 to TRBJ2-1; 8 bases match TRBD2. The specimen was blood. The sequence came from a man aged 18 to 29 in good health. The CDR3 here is CASTGGGVVPYNEQFF. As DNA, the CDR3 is TGTGCCAGCACCGGGGGGGGCGTCGTCCCCTACAATGAGCAGTTCTTC.